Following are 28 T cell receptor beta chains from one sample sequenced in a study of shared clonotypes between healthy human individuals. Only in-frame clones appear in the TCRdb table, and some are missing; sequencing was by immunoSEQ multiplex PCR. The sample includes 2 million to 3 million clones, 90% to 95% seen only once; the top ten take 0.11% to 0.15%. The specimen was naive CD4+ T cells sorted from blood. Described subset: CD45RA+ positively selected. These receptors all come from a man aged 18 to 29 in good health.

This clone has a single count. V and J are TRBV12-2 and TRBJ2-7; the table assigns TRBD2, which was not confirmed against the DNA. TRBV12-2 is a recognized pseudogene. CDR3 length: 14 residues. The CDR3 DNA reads TGTGCAAGTCGCCACCGGACTAGCCCCTACGAGCAGTACTTC. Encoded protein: CASRHRTSPYEQYF.

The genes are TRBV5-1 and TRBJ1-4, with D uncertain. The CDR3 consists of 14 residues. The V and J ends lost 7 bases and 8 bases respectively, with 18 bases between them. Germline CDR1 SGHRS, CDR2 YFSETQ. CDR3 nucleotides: TGCGCCAGCTCTGGCGGAGAGGTGGGCGAAAAACTGTTTTTT. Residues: CASSGGEVGEKLFF.

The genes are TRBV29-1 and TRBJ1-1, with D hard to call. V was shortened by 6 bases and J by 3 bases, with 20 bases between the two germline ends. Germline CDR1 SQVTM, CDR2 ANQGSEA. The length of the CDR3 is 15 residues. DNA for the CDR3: TGCAGCGTCTCCAAAAAGGGCCGGTTGGACACTGAAGCTTTCTTT. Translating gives CSVSKKGRLDTEAFF.

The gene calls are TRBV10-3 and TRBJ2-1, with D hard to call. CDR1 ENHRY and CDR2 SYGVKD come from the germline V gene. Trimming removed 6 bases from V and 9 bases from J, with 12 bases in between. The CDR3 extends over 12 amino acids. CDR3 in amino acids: CAIRQGGIEQFF. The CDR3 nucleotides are TGTGCCATCAGGCAAGGTGGAATTGAGCAGTTCTTC.

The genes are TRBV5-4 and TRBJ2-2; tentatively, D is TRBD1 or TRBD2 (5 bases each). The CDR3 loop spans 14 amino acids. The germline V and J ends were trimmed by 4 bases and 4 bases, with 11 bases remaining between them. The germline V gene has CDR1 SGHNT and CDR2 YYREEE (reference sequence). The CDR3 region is CASSVPGTTGELFF. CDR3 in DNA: TGTGCCAGCAGCGTCCCCGGGACCACCGGGGAGCTGTTTTTT.

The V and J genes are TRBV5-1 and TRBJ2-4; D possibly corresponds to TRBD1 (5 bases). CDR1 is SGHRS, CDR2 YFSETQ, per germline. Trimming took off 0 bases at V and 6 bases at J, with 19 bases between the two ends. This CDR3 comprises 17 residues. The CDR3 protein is CASSLEGQGSSGNIQYF. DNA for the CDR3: TGCGCCAGCAGCTTGGAGGGGCAGGGATCCTCGGGAAACATTCAGTACTTC.

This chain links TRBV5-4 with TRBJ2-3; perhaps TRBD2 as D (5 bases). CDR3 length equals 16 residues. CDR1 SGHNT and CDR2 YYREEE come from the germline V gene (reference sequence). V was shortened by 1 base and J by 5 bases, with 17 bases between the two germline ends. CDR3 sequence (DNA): TGTGCCAGCAGCTTGAACGGGATGGCCCGAAGAGATACGCAGTATTTT. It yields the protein CASSLNGMARRDTQYF.

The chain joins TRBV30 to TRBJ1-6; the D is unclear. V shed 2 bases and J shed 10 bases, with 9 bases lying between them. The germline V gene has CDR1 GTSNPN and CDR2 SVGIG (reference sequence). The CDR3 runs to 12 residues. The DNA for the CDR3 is TGTGCCTGGAGTATTTTGGGATCACCCCTCCACTTT. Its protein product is CAWSILGSPLHF.

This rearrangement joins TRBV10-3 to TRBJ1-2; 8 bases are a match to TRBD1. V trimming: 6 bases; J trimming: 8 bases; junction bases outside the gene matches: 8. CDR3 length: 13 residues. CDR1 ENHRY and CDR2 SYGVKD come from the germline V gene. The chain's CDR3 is CAIRPDRVEGYTF. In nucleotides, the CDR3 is TGTGCCATCAGACCGGACAGGGTGGAGGGCTACACCTTC.

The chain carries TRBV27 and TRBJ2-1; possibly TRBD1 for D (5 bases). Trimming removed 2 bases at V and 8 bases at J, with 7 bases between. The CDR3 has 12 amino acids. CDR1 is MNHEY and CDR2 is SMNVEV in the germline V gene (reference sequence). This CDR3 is CASSLQGDEQFF. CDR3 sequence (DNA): TGTGCCAGCAGTTTACAGGGTGATGAGCAGTTCTTC.

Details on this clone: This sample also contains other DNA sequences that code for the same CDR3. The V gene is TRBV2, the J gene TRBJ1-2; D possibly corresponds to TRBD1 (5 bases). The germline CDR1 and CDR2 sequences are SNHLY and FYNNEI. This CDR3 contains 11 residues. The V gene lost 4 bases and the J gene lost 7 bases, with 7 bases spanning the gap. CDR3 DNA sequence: TGTGCCAGCAGTGCCGGGGGTGGCTACACCTTC. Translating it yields CASSAGGGYTF.

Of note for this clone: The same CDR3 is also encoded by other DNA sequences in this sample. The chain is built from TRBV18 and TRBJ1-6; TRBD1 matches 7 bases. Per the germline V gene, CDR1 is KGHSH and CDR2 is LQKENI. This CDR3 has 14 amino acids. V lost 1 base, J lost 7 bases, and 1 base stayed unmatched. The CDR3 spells CASSPQGANSPLHF. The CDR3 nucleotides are TGTGCCAGCTCACCACAGGGGGCAAATTCACCCCTCCACTTT.

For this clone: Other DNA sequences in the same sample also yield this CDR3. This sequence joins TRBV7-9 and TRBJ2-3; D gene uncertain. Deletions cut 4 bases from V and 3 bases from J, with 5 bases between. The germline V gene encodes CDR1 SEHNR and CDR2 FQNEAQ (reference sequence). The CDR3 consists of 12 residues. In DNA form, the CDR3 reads TGTGCCAGCAGCTCAAATACAGATACGCAGTATTTT. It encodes CASSSNTDTQYF.

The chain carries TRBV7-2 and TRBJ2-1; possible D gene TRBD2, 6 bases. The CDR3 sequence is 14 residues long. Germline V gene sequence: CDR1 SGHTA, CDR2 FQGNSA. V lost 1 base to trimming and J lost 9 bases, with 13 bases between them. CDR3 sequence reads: CASSLVTGAGEQFF. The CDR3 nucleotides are TGTGCCAGCAGCTTAGTAACGGGAGCGGGTGAGCAGTTCTTC.

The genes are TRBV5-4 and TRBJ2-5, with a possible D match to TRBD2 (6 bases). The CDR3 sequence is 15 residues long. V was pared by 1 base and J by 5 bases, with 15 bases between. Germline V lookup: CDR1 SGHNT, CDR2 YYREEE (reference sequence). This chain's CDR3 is CASSLRTRAGETQYF. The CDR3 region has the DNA TGTGCCAGCAGCTTGAGGACCCGGGCGGGGGAGACCCAGTACTTC.

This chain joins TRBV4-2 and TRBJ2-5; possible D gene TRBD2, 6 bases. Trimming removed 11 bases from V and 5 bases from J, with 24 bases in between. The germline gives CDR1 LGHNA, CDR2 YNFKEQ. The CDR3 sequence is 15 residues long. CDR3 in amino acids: CAAGGKALGEETQYF. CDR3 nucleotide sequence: TGTGCCGCCGGCGGGAAGGCCCTTGGGGAGGAGACCCAGTACTTC.

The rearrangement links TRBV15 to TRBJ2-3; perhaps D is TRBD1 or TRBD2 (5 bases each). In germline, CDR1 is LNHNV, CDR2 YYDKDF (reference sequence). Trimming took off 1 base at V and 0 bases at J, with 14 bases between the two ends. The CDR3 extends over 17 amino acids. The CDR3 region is CATSRGEWGRSTDTQYF. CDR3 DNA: TGTGCCACCAGCAGAGGGGAGTGGGGCAGAAGCACAGATACGCAGTATTTT.

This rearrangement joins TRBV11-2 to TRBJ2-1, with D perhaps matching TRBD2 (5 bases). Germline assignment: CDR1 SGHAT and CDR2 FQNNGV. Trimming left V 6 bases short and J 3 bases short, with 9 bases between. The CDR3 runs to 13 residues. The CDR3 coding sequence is TGTGCCAGCAGATTCCGGGACTACAATGAGCAGTTCTTC. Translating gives CASRFRDYNEQFF.

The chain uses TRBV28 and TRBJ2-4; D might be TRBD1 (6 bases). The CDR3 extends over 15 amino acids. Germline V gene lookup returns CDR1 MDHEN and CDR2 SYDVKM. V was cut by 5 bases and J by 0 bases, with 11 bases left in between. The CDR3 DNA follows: TGTGCCAGCAGTGCCGGGACACTAGCCAAAAACATTCAGTACTTC. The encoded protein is CASSAGTLAKNIQYF.

The CDR3 bases are TGTGCCAGCAGCTTAGATCTTTCCGGACAGGGAGGGAATGAGCAGTTCTTC. Translation gives CASSLDLSGQGGNEQFF. The chain couples TRBV11-2 to TRBJ2-1; weak D call: TRBD1 (8 bases). Germline lookup yields CDR1 SGHAT and CDR2 FQNNGV. With 0 bases removed from V and 7 bases from J, the gap between germline ends came to 19 bases. The CDR3 loop spans 17 amino acids.

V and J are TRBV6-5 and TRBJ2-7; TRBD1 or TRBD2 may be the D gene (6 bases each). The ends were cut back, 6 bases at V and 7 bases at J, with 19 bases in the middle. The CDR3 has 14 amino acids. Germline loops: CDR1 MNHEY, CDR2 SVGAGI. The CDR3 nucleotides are TGTGCCAGCAGCCGTCCTGGAGGGGGTGAGGAGCAGTACTTC. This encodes CASSRPGGGEEQYF.

The CDR3 sequence is CSVGGQTEAFF. CDR3 DNA sequence: TGCAGCGTTGGAGGGCAGACTGAAGCTTTCTTT. The chain is built from TRBV29-1 and TRBJ1-1; D is unclear. V lost 4 bases and J 5 bases, leaving 8 bases between the germline ends. CDR1 is SQVTM and CDR2 is ANQGSEA in the germline V gene. The CDR3 spans 11 residues.

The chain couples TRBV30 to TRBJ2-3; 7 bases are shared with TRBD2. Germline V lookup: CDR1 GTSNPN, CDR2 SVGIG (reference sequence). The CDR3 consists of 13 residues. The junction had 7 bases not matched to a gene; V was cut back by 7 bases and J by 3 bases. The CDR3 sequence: CAFDKRETDTQYF. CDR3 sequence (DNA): TGTGCCTTTGACAAGCGGGAAACAGATACGCAGTATTTT.

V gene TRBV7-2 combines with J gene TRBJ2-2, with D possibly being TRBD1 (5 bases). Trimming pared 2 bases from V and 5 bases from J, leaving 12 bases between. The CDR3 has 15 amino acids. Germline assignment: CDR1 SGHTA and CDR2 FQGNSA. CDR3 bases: TGTGCCAGCAGCTTAATGCAGGGTGGAACCGGGGAGCTGTTTTTT. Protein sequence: CASSLMQGGTGELFF.

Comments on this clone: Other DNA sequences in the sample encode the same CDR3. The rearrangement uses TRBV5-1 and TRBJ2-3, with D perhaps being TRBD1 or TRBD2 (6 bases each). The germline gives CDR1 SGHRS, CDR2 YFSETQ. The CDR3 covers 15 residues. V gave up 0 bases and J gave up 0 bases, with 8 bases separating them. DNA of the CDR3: TGCGCCAGCAGCTTGGAAGGGGGGAGCACAGATACGCAGTATTTT. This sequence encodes CASSLEGGSTDTQYF.

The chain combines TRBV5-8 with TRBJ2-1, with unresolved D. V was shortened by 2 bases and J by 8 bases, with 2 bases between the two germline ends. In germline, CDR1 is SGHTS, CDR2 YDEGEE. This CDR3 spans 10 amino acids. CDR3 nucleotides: TGTGCCAGCAGCTTACATGAGCAGTTCTTC. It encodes CASSLHEQFF. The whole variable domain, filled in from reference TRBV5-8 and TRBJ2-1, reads EAGVTQSPTHLIKTRGQQATLRCSPISGHTSVYWYQQALGLGLQFLLWYDEGEERNRGNFPPRFSGRQFPNYSSELNVNALELEDSALYLCASSLHEQFFGPGTRLTVL.

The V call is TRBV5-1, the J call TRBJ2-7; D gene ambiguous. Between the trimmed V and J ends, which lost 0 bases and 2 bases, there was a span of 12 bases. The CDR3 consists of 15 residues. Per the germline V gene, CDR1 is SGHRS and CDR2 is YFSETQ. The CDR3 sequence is CASSLAGGSTYEQYF. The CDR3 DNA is TGCGCCAGCAGCTTGGCCGGTGGAAGTACCTACGAGCAGTACTTC.

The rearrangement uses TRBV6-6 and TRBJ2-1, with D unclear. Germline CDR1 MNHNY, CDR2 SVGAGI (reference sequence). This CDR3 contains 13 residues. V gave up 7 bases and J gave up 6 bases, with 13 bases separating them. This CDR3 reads CASILTRGNEQFF. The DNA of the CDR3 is TGTGCCAGCATACTTACCAGAGGCAATGAGCAGTTCTTC.